This passage covers 21 T cell receptor beta chains from one sample sequenced in a study of shared clonotypes between healthy human individuals (dated by TCRdb to 2020 to 2021). The method behind the library was the immunoSEQ multiplex PCR assay. TCRdb mirrors the immuneACCESS table, restricted to in-frame sequences. Some clones are absent from its copies; in checked studies, under half trace to an unresolved V gene, and the reason for the others is unknown. This sample gives more than 900,000 clones in total; approximately 78% of them show up just once. Roughly 0.55% of the sample rests with the top ten. Material: memory CD4+ T cells from PBMCs. In light of the paper, this sample's cell subset or site label describes: CD45RA-negative fraction. Receptors originate from a man younger than 35 in good health. Some clones in this sample may be carry-over from other donors' samples.

The chain recombines TRBV30 with TRBJ2-7; unclear D gene. Trimming removed 2 bases at V and 3 bases at J, with 11 bases between. The CDR3 extends over 13 amino acids. Germline loops: CDR1 GTSNPN, CDR2 SVGIG (reference sequence). CDR3: CAWSFTRDYEQYF. In nucleotides, the CDR3 is TGTGCCTGGAGTTTTACGAGAGACTACGAGCAGTACTTC.

The genes are TRBV19 and TRBJ1-2; D is unresolved. V lost 3 bases to trimming and J lost 8 bases, with 13 bases between them. CDR3 length: 13 residues. Germline V lookup: CDR1 LNHDA, CDR2 SQIVND (reference sequence). CDR3 sequence reads: CASSIVVNRGYTF. CDR3 DNA: TGTGCCAGTAGTATCGTGGTTAACCGGGGCTACACCTTC.

The genes are TRBV10-3 and TRBJ2-7; D is unresolved. With 0 bases removed from V and 0 bases from J, the gap between germline ends came to 6 bases. Germline V gene sequence: CDR1 ENHRY, CDR2 SYGVKD. The CDR3 spans 14 residues. CDR3 bases: TGTGCCATCAGTGAGTCGGCCGTCTCCTACGAGCAGTACTTC. It translates to CAISESAVSYEQYF.

The J gene is TRBJ2-3, the V gene TRBV30; D is unresolved. V dropped 5 bases and J dropped 3 bases, with 12 bases sitting between them. From germline, CDR1 is GTSNPN and CDR2 SVGIG (reference sequence). This CDR3 spans 13 amino acids. The CDR3 DNA is TGTGCCTGGGTTCTTGGAGCAACAGATACGCAGTATTTT. Amino acid sequence: CAWVLGATDTQYF.

The count of this clone is one. The chain couples TRBV30 to TRBJ1-2; the D is unclear. Germline CDR1 is GTSNPN and CDR2 is SVGIG (reference sequence). Deletions cut 4 bases from V and 3 bases from J, with 15 bases between. The CDR3 sequence is 14 residues long. The CDR3 region is CAWTAWEKDYGYTF. The DNA of the CDR3 is TGTGCCTGGACGGCTTGGGAGAAGGACTATGGCTACACCTTC.

The genes are TRBV28 and TRBJ1-5, with D possibly TRBD1 on 6 matching bases. Germline-derived CDR1 and CDR2 are MDHEN and SYDVKM. The CDR3 is 15 amino acids. The V gene lost 6 bases and the J gene lost 7 bases, with 19 bases spanning the gap. The CDR3 spells CASRHRTERHQPQHF. The CDR3 DNA reads as TGTGCCAGCAGACATCGGACAGAACGGCACCAGCCCCAGCATTTT.

The rearrangement uses TRBV19 and TRBJ2-1, with 9 bases lining up with TRBD1. V trimming: 4 bases; J trimming: 4 bases; junction bases outside the gene matches: 11. This CDR3 comprises 17 residues. Germline loops: CDR1 LNHDA, CDR2 SQIVND (reference sequence). The CDR3 DNA sequence: TGTGCCAGTAGTACACCTTCTCCGGGACAGGGATACAATGAGCAGTTCTTC. It yields the protein CASSTPSPGQGYNEQFF.

The genes are TRBV7-7 and TRBJ2-5; 7 bases map to TRBD1. The germline CDR1 and CDR2 sequences are SSHAT and FNYEAQ (reference sequence). This CDR3 is 14 amino acids long. V was pared by 5 bases and J by 3 bases, with 6 bases of the junction left unmatched. The CDR3 spells CASSPGTDKETQYF. Here the CDR3 DNA reads TGTGCCAGCAGCCCCGGGACAGATAAAGAGACCCAGTACTTC. Together with reference TRBV7-7 and TRBJ2-5, the CDR3 gives the full variable domain: GAGVSQSPRYKVTKRGQDVTLRCDPISSHATLYWYQQALGQGPEFLTYFNYEAQPDKSGLPSDRFSAERPEGSISTLTIQRTEQRDSAMYRCASSPGTDKETQYFGPGTRLLVL.

V gene TRBV5-1 combines with J gene TRBJ2-5, with D possibly matching TRBD1 (7 bases). The CDR3 totals 15 residues. The V end was cut by 4 bases, the J end by 5 bases, with 18 bases between. Germline values: CDR1 SGHRS, CDR2 YFSETQ. The CDR3 coding sequence is TGCGCCAGCAGCCCCCCAGGGGGAGGAGGGGAGACCCAGTACTTC. The encoded protein is CASSPPGGGGETQYF. Full variable domain (rest looked up from reference TRBV5-1 and TRBJ2-5): KAGVTQTPRYLIKTRGQQVTLSCSPISGHRSVSWYQQTPGQGLQFLFEYFSETQRNKGNFPGRFSGRQFSNSRSEMNVSTLELGDSALYLCASSPPGGGGETQYFGPGTRLLVL.

The count of this clone is one. The V gene is TRBV7-3, the J gene TRBJ2-1; D is possibly TRBD1 (6 bases). Germline CDR1 is SGHTA and CDR2 is FQGTGA. This CDR3 is 15 amino acids long. The V end was cut by 4 bases, the J end by 1 base, with 11 bases between. The CDR3, as DNA: TGTGCCAGCAGCTCGAGGGGGAATTCCTACAATGAGCAGTTCTTC. This codes for CASSSRGNSYNEQFF.

V gene TRBV2 combines with J gene TRBJ2-3; 8 nucleotides agree with TRBD2. This CDR3 has 18 amino acids. With V trimmed by 6 bases and J by 0 bases, 14 bases remained unmatched. CDR1 and CDR2 from the germline V gene are SNHLY and FYNNEI. In nucleotides, the CDR3 is TGTGCCAGCAGACCGAGCGGGAGAGAGGTTTGGAGCACAGATACGCAGTATTTT. Translated, it gives CASRPSGREVWSTDTQYF.

V and J are TRBV6-1 and TRBJ2-6; no reliable D call. This CDR3 is 15 amino acids long. Germline V gene lookup returns CDR1 MNHNS and CDR2 SASEGT. V was trimmed by 6 bases and J by 4 bases, leaving 13 bases between them. CDR3 protein: CASRPNSSGANVLTF. CDR3 DNA: TGTGCCAGCAGACCGAACAGTTCAGGGGCCAACGTCCTGACTTTC.

This rearrangement joins TRBV5-6 to TRBJ2-7; possibly TRBD2 for D (5 bases). CDR3 length: 13 amino acids. Trimming removed 0 bases at V and 6 bases at J, with 10 bases between. The germline V gene has CDR1 SGHDT and CDR2 YYEEEE. CDR3 nucleotides: TGTGCCAGCAGCTTGGTGCTAGCAGCCGAGCAGTACTTC. Protein product: CASSLVLAAEQYF. The variable domain in full, with the rest retrieved from reference TRBV5-6 and TRBJ2-7, is DAGVTQSPTHLIKTRGQQVTLRCSPKSGHDTVSWYQQALGQGPQFIFQYYEEEERQRGNFPDRFSGHQFPNYSSELNVNALLLGDSALYLCASSLVLAAEQYFGPGTRLTVT.

The rearrangement uses TRBV5-1 and TRBJ2-2; the D call may be TRBD1 or TRBD2 (5 bases each). Trimming shortened V by 5 bases and J by 0 bases, and 17 bases separated the two germline ends. This CDR3 is 17 amino acids long. Germline V gene lookup returns CDR1 SGHRS and CDR2 YFSETQ. The CDR3 nucleotides read TGCGCCAGCAGTCCCCCAAGGGACGGCGCGAACACCGGGGAGCTGTTTTTT. Amino acid sequence: CASSPPRDGANTGELFF.

J is TRBJ2-1 and V is TRBV11-3, with no clear D. The germline V gene has CDR1 SGHNT and CDR2 YENEEA. Trimming took off 5 bases at V and 5 bases at J, with 13 bases between the two ends. The CDR3 totals 14 residues. CDR3 coding DNA: TGTGCCAGCAGCCACTCTTTTCAGAACAATGAGCAGTTCTTC. Translation gives CASSHSFQNNEQFF.

CDR3 nucleotides: TGCGCCAGCCGACCCCCCGGCCGGGGCGGTCTCGGGGAGACCCAGTACTTC. This translates into CASRPPGRGGLGETQYF. The rearrangement links TRBV4-1 to TRBJ2-5; D may match TRBD1 or TRBD2 (5 bases each). The CDR3 runs 17 residues. CDR1 MGHRA and CDR2 YSYEKL come from the germline V gene. Trimming left V 8 bases short and J 5 bases short, with 27 bases between.

This clone appeared a few times. CDR3 in amino acids: CSVRGLAGDGETQYF. The CDR3 DNA sequence: TGCAGCGTCCGCGGACTAGCGGGAGATGGAGAGACCCAGTACTTC. This chain joins TRBV29-1 and TRBJ2-5, with TRBD2 matching over 13 bases. Trimming cost V 6 bases and J 4 bases; bases outside gene matches: 8. The germline CDR1 and CDR2 sequences are SQVTM and ANQGSEA. This CDR3 contains 15 residues.

The chain uses TRBV15 and TRBJ2-5, with D uncertain. The germline V gene encodes CDR1 LNHNV and CDR2 YYDKDF (reference sequence). Trimming shortened V by 0 bases and J by 5 bases, and 13 bases separated the two germline ends. There are 15 residues in the CDR3. The CDR3 nucleotides read TGTGCCACCAGCAGAGATCTCGGACCTCAGGAGACCCAGTACTTC. This sequence encodes CATSRDLGPQETQYF. Full variable domain (remainder filled in from reference TRBV15 and TRBJ2-5): DAMVIQNPRYQVTQFGKPVTLSCSQTLNHNVMYWYQQKSSQAPKLLFHYYDKDFNNEADTPDNFQSRRPNTSFCFLDIRSPGLGDTAMYLCATSRDLGPQETQYFGPGTRLLVL.

The V gene is TRBV11-2, the J gene TRBJ2-3; TRBD2 aligns across 8 bases. The CDR3 runs to 17 residues. Germline V gives CDR1 SGHAT, CDR2 FQNNGV. J gave up 5 bases and V 4 bases, and 14 bases lay outside the gene matches. CDR3 DNA: TGTGCCAGCAGCTCATTAGTGCGGGAGGCGGTTCGAGATACGCAGTATTTT. It yields the protein CASSSLVREAVRDTQYF.

The chain links TRBV4-1 to TRBJ1-3; weak D call: TRBD1 (5 bases). This CDR3 region has 16 residues. Germline lookup yields CDR1 MGHRA and CDR2 YSYEKL. Trimming shortened V by 1 base and J by 0 bases, and 10 bases separated the two germline ends. Here the CDR3 DNA reads TGCGCCAGCAGCCAAGCGAGGGGAAACTCTGGAAACACCATATATTTT. Residues: CASSQARGNSGNTIYF.

This clone was observed a few times. This chain joins TRBV6-1 and TRBJ1-1; D is possibly TRBD1 (6 bases). V was shortened by 6 bases and J by 6 bases, with 14 bases between the two germline ends. Germline lookup yields CDR1 MNHNS and CDR2 SASEGT. CDR3 length equals 13 residues. CDR3 amino acids: CASSKLQGAEAFF. The CDR3 DNA follows: TGTGCCAGCAGCAAACTACAGGGAGCTGAAGCTTTCTTT.